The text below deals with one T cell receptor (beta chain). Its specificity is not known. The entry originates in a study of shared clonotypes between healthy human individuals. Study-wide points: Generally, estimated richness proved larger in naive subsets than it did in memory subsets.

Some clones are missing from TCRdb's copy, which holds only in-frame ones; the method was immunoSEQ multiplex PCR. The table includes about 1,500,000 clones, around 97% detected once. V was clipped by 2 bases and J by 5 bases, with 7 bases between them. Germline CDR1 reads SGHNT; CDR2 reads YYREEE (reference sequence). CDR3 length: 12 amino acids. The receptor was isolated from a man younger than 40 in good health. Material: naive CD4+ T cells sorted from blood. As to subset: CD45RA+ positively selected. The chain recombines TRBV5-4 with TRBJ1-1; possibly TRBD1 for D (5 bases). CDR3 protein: CASSLSGTEAFF. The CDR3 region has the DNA TGTGCCAGCAGCTTATCAGGGACTGAAGCTTTCTTT.